This TCR beta chain was retrieved from a study of cytomegalovirus exposure and HLA in healthy donors. In the case of this clone: The antigen is undetermined.

Overall study results and limits: As confirmed in vitro, a few CMV-associated chains were specific for CMV antigens. Per a later analysis, fewer than 20,000 TCR beta sequences showed association with HLA alleles at 0.05 false discovery rate. Generally TCR sequences proved uncommon, though certain public TCRs appeared in numerous donors. Fewer N-insertions than the approximately 700-donor mean were reportedly shown by an Asian-associated ancestry cluster in a later analysis.

PCR employed 60 Vbeta and 13 Jbeta primers. Data came from immunoSEQ multiplex PCR; TCRdb stores just in-frame clones and leaves some out. Of 160,000 or so clones in the sample, just under 80% were seen once. The CDR3 has 17 residues. V usage is TRBV21-1 and J usage is TRBJ2-1; the tabulated D call, TRBD1, remains unverified against the DNA. TRBV21-1 is reported as a pseudogene. The specimen was PBMCs. This clonotype was sampled from a woman in her 40s in good health and CMV-seropositive. CDR3 nucleotides: TGTGCCAGCAGCAAAGTGATTTGGGACAGCCTTTACAATGAGCAGTTCTTC. This gives the protein CASSKVIWDSLYNEQFF.